The 21 T cell receptor beta chains in this list originate from one sample, sequenced in a study of neurological immune-mediated disorders. A single record per CDR3 protein comes from TCRdb applying MiXCR to the 5' RACE reads. In the table there are tens of thousands of distinct CDR3 sequences, about 4% of which are singletons. The sequencing input was PBMCs. These receptors originate from a woman in her forties or fifties with multiple sclerosis.

This clonotype was detected many times. Here the CDR3 reads CASSRDRRANEKLFF. The CDR3 DNA reads TGCGCCAGCAGCCGAGACAGAAGGGCTAATGAAAAACTGTTTTTT. The gene calls are TRBV5-1 and TRBJ1-4; a possible D gene is TRBD1 (5 bases). Trimming removed 4 bases from V and 3 bases from J, with 13 bases in between. From germline, CDR1 is SGHRS and CDR2 YFSETQ. There are 15 residues in the CDR3. The whole variable domain, filled in from reference TRBV5-1 and TRBJ1-4, reads KAGVTQTPRYLIKTRGQQVTLSCSPISGHRSVSWYQQTPGQGLQFLFEYFSETQRNKGNFPGRFSGRQFSNSRSEMNVSTLELGDSALYLCASSRDRRANEKLFFGSGTQLSVL.

DNA for the CDR3: TGTGCCAGCAGTTTAGGCCCCATGGTCTCTGGGGCCAACGTCCTGACTTTC. Protein product: CASSLGPMVSGANVLTF. The rearrangement links TRBV12-3 or TRBV12-4 to TRBJ2-6; D gene unclear. V was shortened by 1 base and J by 0 bases, with 10 bases between the two germline ends. The CDR3 has 17 residues.

This clonotype was recorded at least ten times. This chain links TRBV7-2 with TRBJ2-1, with 9 positions matching TRBD2. The CDR3 is 15 amino acids. The V segment lost 5 bases and the J segment 5 bases; nucleotides outside the gene matches: 7. Germline values: CDR1 SGHTA, CDR2 FQGNSA. CDR3 nucleotide sequence: TGTGCCAGCAGCCCTAGCGGGATTACCCACAATGAGCAGTTCTTC. It yields the protein CASSPSGITHNEQFF.

This clonotype was detected ten times or more. The J gene is TRBJ1-2, the V gene TRBV7-9; possible D gene TRBD1, 5 bases. Trimming stripped 1 base from V and 8 bases from J, with 11 bases between. CDR3 size: 13 residues. Germline loops: CDR1 SEHNR, CDR2 FQNEAQ (reference sequence). The CDR3 is CASSLVGAAGYTF. The CDR3 DNA reads TGTGCCAGCAGCTTAGTCGGGGCGGCCGGCTACACCTTC. Based on the CDR3 plus reference TRBV7-9 and TRBJ1-2, the full variable domain is DTGVSQNPRHKITKRGQNVTFRCDPISEHNRLYWYRQTLGQGPEFLTYFQNEAQLEKSRLLSDRFSAERPKGSFSTLEIQRTEQGDSAMYLCASSLVGAAGYTFGSGTRLTVV.

At least ten counts were recorded for this clonotype. The chain recombines TRBV7-9 with TRBJ1-2, with 10 positions matching TRBD1. Germline assignment: CDR1 SEHNR and CDR2 FQNEAQ (reference sequence). V trimming: 3 bases; J trimming: 4 bases; junction bases outside the gene matches: 8. The CDR3 totals 16 residues. CDR3: CASSFNGDRGLYGYTF. CDR3 in DNA: TGTGCCAGCAGCTTTAACGGGGACAGGGGACTCTATGGCTACACCTTC.

This clonotype was counted many times. The chain has TRBV15 and TRBJ2-7, with D possibly matching TRBD2 (5 bases). V was trimmed by 0 bases and J by 2 bases, leaving 11 bases between them. Germline V gene sequence: CDR1 LNHNV, CDR2 YYDKDF (reference sequence). This CDR3 is 15 amino acids long. The chain's CDR3 is CATSRERATTYEQYF. CDR3 nucleotide sequence: TGTGCCACCAGCAGAGAGAGGGCGACGACCTACGAGCAGTACTTC.

This clonotype was seen a handful of times. One end of the junction does not line up with germline, which may come from a read error. The chain combines TRBV20-1 with TRBJ1-6, with D uncertain. The CDR3 sequence is 14 residues long. Germline values: CDR1 DFQATT, CDR2 SNEGSKA (reference sequence). The CDR3 bases are TGCAGTGCTAGCCGCCTGTTGGGGAATTCACCCCTCAACTTT. Protein product: CSASRLLGNSPLNF.

This clonotype came up many times. V and J are TRBV4-1 and TRBJ1-3, with D possibly matching TRBD1 (6 bases). V lost 5 bases, J lost 4 bases, and 18 bases lay in between. CDR3 length: 16 amino acids. The germline V gene has CDR1 MGHRA and CDR2 YSYEKL. The CDR3 region has the DNA TGCGCCAGCAGCGACCCGGGGGGCAGACGGGGAAACACCATATATTTT. Translating gives CASSDPGGRRGNTIYF.

The rearrangement joins TRBV5-8 to TRBJ2-2, with TRBD1 matching 7 bases. The CDR3 is made up of 15 amino acids. J lost 4 bases, V lost 2 bases, and 5 bases had no gene match. The germline gives CDR1 SGHTS, CDR2 YDEGEE. CDR3 DNA sequence: TGTGCCAGCAGCTTAGGGGGCTTGGGCACCGGGGAGCTGTTTTTT. Its protein is CASSLGGLGTGELFF.

In its sample, this clonotype was seen many times. The chain joins TRBV7-2 to TRBJ2-3, with a possible D match to TRBD2 (5 bases). Trimming removed 6 bases from V and 5 bases from J, with 15 bases in between. The CDR3 spans 14 residues. The germline V gene encodes CDR1 SGHTA and CDR2 FQGNSA. CDR3 loop: CASRKDPRGDTQYF. As DNA, the CDR3 is TGTGCCAGCAGAAAGGACCCTCGGGGAGATACGCAGTATTTT.

Ten or more counts support this clonotype. This sequence joins TRBV10-3 and TRBJ1-2; no clear D gene. There are 14 residues in the CDR3. Germline CDR1 reads ENHRY; CDR2 reads SYGVKD. The V end was cut by 11 bases, the J end by 4 bases, with 20 bases between. The DNA for the CDR3 is TGTGCCGCTTCGGGTGACATAACTAGCTATGGCTACACCTTC. This sequence encodes CAASGDITSYGYTF.

In its sample, this clonotype was seen many times. The J gene is TRBJ1-2, the V gene TRBV7-2; TRBD1 matches 8 bases. After removal of 0 bases from V and 7 bases from J, the junction contained 4 bases not matched to a gene. The CDR3 has 14 residues. Germline CDR1 reads SGHTA; CDR2 reads FQGNSA. CDR3 nucleotides: TGTGCCAGCAGCTTAGCAGGACAGGGCGGTGGCTACACCTTC. Translated: CASSLAGQGGGYTF.

This clonotype was found many times. CDR3 in amino acids: CASALRGSETSINEQFF. CDR3 bases: TGCGCCAGCGCCCTCCGCGGGAGCGAGACTTCCATCAATGAGCAGTTCTTC. The chain has TRBV5-1 and TRBJ2-1; 7 bases match TRBD2. The CDR3 covers 17 residues. The ends lost 7 bases at V and 6 bases at J; junction bases unmatched: 19. Germline CDR1 and CDR2: SGHRS and YFSETQ.

This clonotype appeared many times. The chain links TRBV7-3 to TRBJ2-2, with TRBD2 matching 15 bases. This CDR3 has 16 amino acids. Germline CDR1 reads SGHTA; CDR2 reads FQGTGA. After removal of 4 bases from V and 4 bases from J, the junction contained 1 base not matched to a gene. The CDR3 DNA sequence: TGTGCCAGCAGCTCGGGACTAGCGGGAGGCACCGGGGAGCTGTTTTTT. As protein: CASSSGLAGGTGELFF. The full variable domain, with the rest looked up from reference TRBV7-3 and TRBJ2-2, is GAGVSQTPSNKVTEKGKYVELRCDPISGHTALYWYRQSLGQGPEFLIYFQGTGAADDSGLPNDRFFAVRPEGSVSTLKIQRTERGDSAVYLCASSSGLAGGTGELFFGEGSRLTVL.

This clonotype was counted many times. This chain connects TRBV12-3 or TRBV12-4 to TRBJ1-6, with a weak D call TRBD1 (5 bases). Trimming shortened V by 4 bases and J by 3 bases, and 7 bases separated the two germline ends. This CDR3 spans 14 amino acids. The chain's CDR3 is CASSSGSYNSPLHF. The CDR3 nucleotides are TGTGCCAGCAGTTCAGGGAGCTATAATTCACCCCTCCACTTT.

This clonotype was found many times. V is TRBV5-1 and J is TRBJ2-2; perhaps TRBD2 as D (6 bases). The CDR3 sequence is 16 residues long. Germline CDR1 is SGHRS and CDR2 is YFSETQ. V lost 0 bases to trimming and J lost 6 bases, with 15 bases between them. This chain's CDR3 is CASSLAKVGGSGELFF. Written as DNA, the CDR3 is TGCGCCAGCAGCTTGGCCAAGGTTGGAGGGTCCGGGGAGCTGTTTTTT.

The chain couples TRBV29-1 to TRBJ2-3; TRBD2 aligns across 7 bases. The CDR3 totals 14 residues. V was pared by 3 bases and J by 3 bases, with 6 bases of the junction left unmatched. The V gene's germline CDR1 is SQVTM and CDR2 ANQGSEA. The CDR3 DNA follows: TGCAGCGTTGAGGGGGGGGTAGGAACAGATACGCAGTATTTT. Translating gives CSVEGGVGTDTQYF.

This clonotype has at least ten counts. This rearrangement joins TRBV5-1 to TRBJ2-1; 12 bases map to TRBD2. In germline, CDR1 is SGHRS, CDR2 YFSETQ. Trimming cost V 4 bases and J 6 bases; bases outside gene matches: 8. This CDR3 contains 16 residues. The CDR3 coding sequence is TGCGCCAGCAGCGCCAGACTAGCGGGAGCAGTCAATGAGCAGTTCTTC. Its translation: CASSARLAGAVNEQFF.

Many counts were recorded for this clonotype. The V gene is TRBV18, the J gene TRBJ1-1; D is unresolved. Germline V lookup: CDR1 KGHSH, CDR2 LQKENI. The CDR3 contains 13 residues. Trimming stripped 5 bases from V and 7 bases from J, with 14 bases between. The CDR3 region has the DNA TGTGCCAGCTCAGTAGATGGGCCCCTTGAAGCTTTCTTT. Translating gives CASSVDGPLEAFF.

In DNA, the CDR3 is TGTGCCAGCAGCTTTCGCTACGAGCAGTACTTC. This translates into CASSFRYEQYF. The chain carries TRBV5-6 and TRBJ2-7; D remains ambiguous. Germline values: CDR1 SGHDT, CDR2 YYEEEE. V dropped 2 bases and J dropped 3 bases, with 3 bases sitting between them. This CDR3 spans 11 amino acids.

Ten or more counts support this clonotype. The chain links TRBV18 to TRBJ1-1, with D perhaps TRBD1 (6 bases). The V gene lost 6 bases and the J gene lost 1 base, with 15 bases spanning the gap. Germline values: CDR1 KGHSH, CDR2 LQKENI. The CDR3 covers 15 residues. As DNA, the CDR3 is TGTGCCAGCTCCGAGGGAGGGGGGAAGAACACTGAAGCTTTCTTT. Translating gives CASSEGGGKNTEAFF.